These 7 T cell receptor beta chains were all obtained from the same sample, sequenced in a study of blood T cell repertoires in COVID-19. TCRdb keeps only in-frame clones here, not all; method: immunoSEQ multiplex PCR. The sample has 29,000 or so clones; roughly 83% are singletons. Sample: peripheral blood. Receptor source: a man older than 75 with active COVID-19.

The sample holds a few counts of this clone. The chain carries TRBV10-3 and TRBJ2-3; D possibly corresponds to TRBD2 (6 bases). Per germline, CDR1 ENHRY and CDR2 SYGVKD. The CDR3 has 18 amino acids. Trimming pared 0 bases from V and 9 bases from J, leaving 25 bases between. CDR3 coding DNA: TGTGCCATCAGTGAGTCCCTTTACGGGCGGGGACCAGGAAGAACGCAGTATTTT. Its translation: CAISESLYGRGPGRTQYF.

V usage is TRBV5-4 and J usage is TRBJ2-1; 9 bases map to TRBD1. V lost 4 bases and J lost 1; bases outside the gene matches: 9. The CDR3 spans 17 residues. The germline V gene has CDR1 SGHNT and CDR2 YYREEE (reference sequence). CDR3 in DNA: TGTGCCAGCAGCCTATCCCGACAGGGGGGATCCTACAATGAGCAGTTCTTC. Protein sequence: CASSLSRQGGSYNEQFF.

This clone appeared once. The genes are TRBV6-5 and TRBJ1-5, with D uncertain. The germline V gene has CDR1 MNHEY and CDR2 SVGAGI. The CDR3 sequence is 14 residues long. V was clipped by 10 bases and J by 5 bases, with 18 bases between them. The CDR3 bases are TGTGCCACCGAGGACGGACTCACCTATCAGCCCCAGCATTTT. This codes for CATEDGLTYQPQHF.

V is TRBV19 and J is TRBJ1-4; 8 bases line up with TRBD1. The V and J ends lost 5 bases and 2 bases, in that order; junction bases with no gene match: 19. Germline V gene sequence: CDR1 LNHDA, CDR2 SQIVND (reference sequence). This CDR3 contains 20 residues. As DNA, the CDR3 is TGTGCCAGTAGTCCTCCTCCGGGACAGGCGCAGAGGTCGACTAATGAAAAACTGTTTTTT. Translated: CASSPPPGQAQRSTNEKLFF.

CDR3 nucleotide sequence: TGTGCCAGAGGGGGCAAAGTGGAGGCCCCCTCTAACTATGGCTACACCTTC. Amino acid sequence: CARGGKVEAPSNYGYTF. The chain recombines TRBV19 with TRBJ1-2, with TRBD1 identical over 7 bases. V gave up 9 bases and J gave up 0 bases; unmatched junction bases: 16. Germline CDR1 and CDR2: LNHDA and SQIVND (reference sequence). The CDR3 totals 17 residues.

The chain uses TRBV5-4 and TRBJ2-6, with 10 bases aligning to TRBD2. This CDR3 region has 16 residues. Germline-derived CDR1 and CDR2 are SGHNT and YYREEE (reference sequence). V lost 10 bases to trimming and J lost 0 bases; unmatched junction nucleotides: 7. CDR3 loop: CAVTSGDYSGANVLTF. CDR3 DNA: TGTGCCGTAACTAGCGGGGACTACTCTGGGGCCAACGTCCTGACTTTC. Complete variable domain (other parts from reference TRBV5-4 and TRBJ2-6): ETGVTQSPTHLIKTRGQQVTLRCSSQSGHNTVSWYQQALGQGPQFIFQYYREEENGRGNFPPRFSGLQFPNYSSELNVNALELDDSALYLCAVTSGDYSGANVLTFGAGSRLTVL.

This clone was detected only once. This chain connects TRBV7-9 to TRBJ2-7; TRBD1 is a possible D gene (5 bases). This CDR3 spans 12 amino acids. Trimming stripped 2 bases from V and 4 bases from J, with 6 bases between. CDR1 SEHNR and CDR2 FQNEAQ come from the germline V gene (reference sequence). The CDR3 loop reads CASSLQGYEQYF. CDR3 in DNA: TGTGCCAGCAGCTTACAGGGATACGAGCAGTACTTC.